Listed here is a single T cell receptor (beta chain). These data originate in a study of OX40 agonist ivuxolimab in advanced cancers. Blood sampling was done at baseline, cycle 4 day 1, and cycle 7 day 1. Here immunoSEQ multiplex PCR was the method, and the copy in TCRdb shows in-frame clones only, minus some. The data show 95,000 to 100,000 clones, 84% seen once. This specimen was CD4+ or CD8+ T cells sorted from blood, taken in a trial of the OX40 agonist ivuxolimab. This TCR was sampled from an adult with an advanced solid tumor such as melanoma, head and neck, liver or kidney cancer.

CDR3 DNA sequence: TGTGCCAGCAGCTGGATGACAGGGGACACTGAAGCTTTCTTT. Residues: CASSWMTGDTEAFF. This rearrangement joins TRBV11-2 to TRBJ1-1; TRBD1 agrees at 8 bases. V was pared by 4 bases and J by 3 bases, with 4 bases of the junction left unmatched. This CDR3 is built from 14 residues. From germline, CDR1 is SGHAT and CDR2 FQNNGV.